This T cell receptor beta chain was captured in a study of OX40 agonist ivuxolimab in advanced cancers. Overall study: A diagnosis of hepatocellular carcinoma, melanoma, renal cell or head and neck cancer was present in dose-escalation patients.

A note on this clone: The antigen remains undetermined.

CDR3 length equals 15 residues. V was cut by 1 base and J by 3 bases, with 12 bases left in between. The germline V gene encodes CDR1 MDHEN and CDR2 SYDVKM. Some clones are missing from TCRdb's copy, which holds only in-frame ones; the method was immunoSEQ multiplex PCR. The table includes 67,000 or so clones, about 85% detected once. Broader study findings: Clonal expansion among partial responders at 0.1-3.0 mg/kg ranked near the lowest. In CD8+ T cells, expanded clones were on average more numerous than in CD4+.

No patient had autoimmune disease or received systemic immunosuppression. Here the sequenced sample was CD4+ or CD8+ T cells sorted from blood, taken in a trial of the OX40 agonist ivuxolimab. This TCR came from an adult with an advanced solid tumor such as melanoma, head and neck, liver or kidney cancer. The genes are TRBV28 and TRBJ1-1, with D unclear. The CDR3 region is CASSLLHQVHTEAFF. The CDR3 nucleotides are TGTGCCAGCAGTTTATTGCATCAGGTACACACTGAAGCTTTCTTT.